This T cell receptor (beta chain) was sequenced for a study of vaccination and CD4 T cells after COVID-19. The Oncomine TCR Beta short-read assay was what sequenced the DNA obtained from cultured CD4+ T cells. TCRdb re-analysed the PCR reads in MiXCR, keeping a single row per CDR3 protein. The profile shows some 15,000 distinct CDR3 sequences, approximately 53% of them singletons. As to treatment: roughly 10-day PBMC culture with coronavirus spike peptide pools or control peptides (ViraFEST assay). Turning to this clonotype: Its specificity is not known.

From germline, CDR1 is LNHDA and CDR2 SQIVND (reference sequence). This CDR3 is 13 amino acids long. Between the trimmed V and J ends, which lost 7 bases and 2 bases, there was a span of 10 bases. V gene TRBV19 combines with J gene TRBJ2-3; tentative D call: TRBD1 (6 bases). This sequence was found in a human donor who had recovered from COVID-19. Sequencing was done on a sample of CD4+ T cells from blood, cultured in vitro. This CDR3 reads CASKTGYTDTQYF. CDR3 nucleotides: TGTGCCAGTAAGACAGGATACACAGATACGCAGTATTTT.